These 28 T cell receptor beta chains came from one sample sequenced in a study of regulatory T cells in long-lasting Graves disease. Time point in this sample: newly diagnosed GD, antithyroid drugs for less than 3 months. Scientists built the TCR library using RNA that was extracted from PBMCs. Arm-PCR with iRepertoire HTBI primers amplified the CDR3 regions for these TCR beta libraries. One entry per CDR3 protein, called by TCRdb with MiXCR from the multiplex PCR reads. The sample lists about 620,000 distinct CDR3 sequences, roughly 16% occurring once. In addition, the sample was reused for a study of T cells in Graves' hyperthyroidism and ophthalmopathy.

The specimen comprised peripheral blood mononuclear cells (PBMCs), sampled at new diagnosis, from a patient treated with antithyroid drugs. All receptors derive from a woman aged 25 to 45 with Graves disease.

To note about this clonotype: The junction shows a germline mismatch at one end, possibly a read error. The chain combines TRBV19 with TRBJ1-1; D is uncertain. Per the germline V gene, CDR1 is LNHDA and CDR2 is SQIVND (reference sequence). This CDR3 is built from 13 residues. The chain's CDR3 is CAGSIDRDTEAFF. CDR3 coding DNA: TGTGCCGGTAGTATAGATCGGGACACTGAAGCTTTCTTT.

CDR3 region: CASSQDYGGELFF. CDR3 sequence (DNA): TGTGCCAGCAGCCAAGATTACGGCGGGGAGCTGTTTTTT. V usage is TRBV3-1 and J usage is TRBJ2-2; no definite D call. V was pared by 0 bases and J by 7 bases, with 6 bases between. Germline V CDR1 and CDR2: LGHDT, YNNKEL (reference sequence). There are 13 residues in the CDR3.

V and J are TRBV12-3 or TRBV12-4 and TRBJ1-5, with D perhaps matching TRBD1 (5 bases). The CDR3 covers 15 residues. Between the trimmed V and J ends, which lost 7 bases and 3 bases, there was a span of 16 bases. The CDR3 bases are TGTGCCAGCAAAACCGGGACGGCAAACAATCAGCCCCAGCATTTT. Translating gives CASKTGTANNQPQHF.

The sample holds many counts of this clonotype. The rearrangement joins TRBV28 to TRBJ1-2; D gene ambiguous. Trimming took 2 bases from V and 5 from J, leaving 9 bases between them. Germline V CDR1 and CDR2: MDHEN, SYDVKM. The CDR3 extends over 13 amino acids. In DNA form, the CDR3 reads TGTGCCAGCAGTTTAATGGAAATTTATGGCTACACCTTC. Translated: CASSLMEIYGYTF.

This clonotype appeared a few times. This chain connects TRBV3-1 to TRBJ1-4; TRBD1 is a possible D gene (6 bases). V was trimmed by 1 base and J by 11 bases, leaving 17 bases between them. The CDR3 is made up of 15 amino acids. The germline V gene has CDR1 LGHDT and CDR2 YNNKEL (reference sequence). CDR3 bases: TGTGCCAGCAGCCAAGGGACAGCCTTAATGCGGAAACTGTTTTTT. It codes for CASSQGTALMRKLFF.

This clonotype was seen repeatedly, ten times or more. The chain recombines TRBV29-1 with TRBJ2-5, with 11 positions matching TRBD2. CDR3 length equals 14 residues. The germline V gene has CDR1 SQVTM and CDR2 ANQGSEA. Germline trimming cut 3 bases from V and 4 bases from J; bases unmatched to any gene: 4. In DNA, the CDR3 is TGCAGCGTTGATAGCGGGAGGGCCGGAGAGACCCAGTACTTC. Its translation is CSVDSGRAGETQYF.

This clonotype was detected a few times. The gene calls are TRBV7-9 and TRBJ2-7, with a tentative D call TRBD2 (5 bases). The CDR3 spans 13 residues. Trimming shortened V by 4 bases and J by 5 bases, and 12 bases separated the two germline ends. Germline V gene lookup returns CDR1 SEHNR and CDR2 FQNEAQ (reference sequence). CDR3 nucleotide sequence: TGTGCCAGCAGCTCTAACGGGGTGGACGAGCAGTACTTC. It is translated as CASSSNGVDEQYF.

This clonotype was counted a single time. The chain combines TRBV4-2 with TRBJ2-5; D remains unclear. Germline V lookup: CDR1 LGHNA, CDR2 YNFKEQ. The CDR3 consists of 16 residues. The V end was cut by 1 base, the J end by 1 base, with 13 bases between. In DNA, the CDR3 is TGTGCCAGCAGCCAAGTGGCTACCGCTCCCCAAGAGACCCAGTACTTC. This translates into CASSQVATAPQETQYF.

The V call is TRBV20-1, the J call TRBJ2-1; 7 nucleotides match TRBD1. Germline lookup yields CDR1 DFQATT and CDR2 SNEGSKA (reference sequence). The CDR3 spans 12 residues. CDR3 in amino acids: CSFYQQGNEQFF. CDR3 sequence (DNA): TGCAGCTTCTATCAACAGGGGAATGAGCAGTTCTTC.

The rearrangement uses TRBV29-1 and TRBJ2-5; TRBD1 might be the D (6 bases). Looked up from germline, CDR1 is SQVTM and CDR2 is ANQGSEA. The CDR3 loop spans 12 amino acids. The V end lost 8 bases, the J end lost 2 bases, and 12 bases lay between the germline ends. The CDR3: CSTGQNQETQYF. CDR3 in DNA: TGCAGCACCGGACAGAATCAAGAGACCCAGTACTTC.

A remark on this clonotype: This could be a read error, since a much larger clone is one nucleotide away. The CDR3 here is CAIQSSGGSYNGQFF. The CDR3 nucleotides are TGTGCCATCCAGTCTAGCGGAGGCTCCTACAATGGGCAGTTCTTC. V is TRBV10-3 and J is TRBJ2-1; TRBD2 matches 7 bases. CDR3 length: 15 amino acids. Germline CDR1 ENHRY, CDR2 SYGVKD.

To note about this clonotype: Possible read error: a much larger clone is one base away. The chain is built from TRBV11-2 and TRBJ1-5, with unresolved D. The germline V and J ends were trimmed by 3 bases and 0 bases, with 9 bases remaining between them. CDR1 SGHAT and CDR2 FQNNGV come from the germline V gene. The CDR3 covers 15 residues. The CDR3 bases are TGTGCCAGCAGCTTTTCTATAGATAGCAATCAGCCCCAGCATTTT. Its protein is CASSFSIDSNQPQHF.

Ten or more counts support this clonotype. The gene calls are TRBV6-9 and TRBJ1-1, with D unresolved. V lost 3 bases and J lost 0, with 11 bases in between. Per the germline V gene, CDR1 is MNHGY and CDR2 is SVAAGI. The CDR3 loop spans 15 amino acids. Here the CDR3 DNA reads TGTGCCAGCAGTTACGCCGGATTAATGAACACTGAAGCTTTCTTT. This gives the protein CASSYAGLMNTEAFF.

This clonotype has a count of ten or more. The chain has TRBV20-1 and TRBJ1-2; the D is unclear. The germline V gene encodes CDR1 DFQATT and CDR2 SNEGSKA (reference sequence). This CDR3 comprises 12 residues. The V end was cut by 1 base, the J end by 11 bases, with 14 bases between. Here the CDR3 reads CSARVRQLAYTF. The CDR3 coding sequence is TGCAGTGCTAGAGTACGGCAGCTGGCTTACACCTTC.

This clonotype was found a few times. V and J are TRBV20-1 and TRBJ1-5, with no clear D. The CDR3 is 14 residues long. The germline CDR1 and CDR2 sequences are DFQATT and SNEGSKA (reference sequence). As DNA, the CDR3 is TGCAGCCCGGGTTTGGAGGCGGGCAATCAGCCCCAGCATTTT. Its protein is CSPGLEAGNQPQHF.

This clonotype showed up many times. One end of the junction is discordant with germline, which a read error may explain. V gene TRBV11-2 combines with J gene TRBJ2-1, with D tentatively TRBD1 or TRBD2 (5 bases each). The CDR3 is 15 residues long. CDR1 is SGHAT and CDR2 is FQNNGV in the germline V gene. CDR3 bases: TGTGCCAGCAGCTTAAGGGGACCGTCCTCCAATGAGCAGTTCTTC. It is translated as CASSLRGPSSNEQFF.

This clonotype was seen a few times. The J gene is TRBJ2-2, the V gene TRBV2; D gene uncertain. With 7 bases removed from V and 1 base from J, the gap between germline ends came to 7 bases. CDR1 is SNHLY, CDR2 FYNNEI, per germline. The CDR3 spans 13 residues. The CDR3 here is CASTGLNTGELFF. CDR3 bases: TGTGCCAGCACCGGGTTGAACACCGGGGAGCTGTTTTTT.

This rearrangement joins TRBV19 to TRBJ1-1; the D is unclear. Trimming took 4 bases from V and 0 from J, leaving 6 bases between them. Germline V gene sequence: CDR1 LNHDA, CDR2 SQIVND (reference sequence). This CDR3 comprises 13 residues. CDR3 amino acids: CASSTKLNTEAFF. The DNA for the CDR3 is TGTGCCAGTAGTACTAAATTGAACACTGAAGCTTTCTTT. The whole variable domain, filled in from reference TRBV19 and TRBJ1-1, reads DGGITQSPKYLFRKEGQNVTLSCEQNLNHDAMYWYRQDPGQGLRLIYYSQIVNDFQKGDIAEGYSVSREKKESFPLTVTSAQKNPTAFYLCASSTKLNTEAFFGQGTRLTVV.

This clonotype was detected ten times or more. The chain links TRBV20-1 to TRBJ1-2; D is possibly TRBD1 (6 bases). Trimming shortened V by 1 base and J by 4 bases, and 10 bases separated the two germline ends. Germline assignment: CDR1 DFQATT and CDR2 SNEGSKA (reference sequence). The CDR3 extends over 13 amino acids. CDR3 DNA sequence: TGCAGTGCTAGAGGACAGGTCAGCTATGGCTACACCTTC. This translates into CSARGQVSYGYTF.

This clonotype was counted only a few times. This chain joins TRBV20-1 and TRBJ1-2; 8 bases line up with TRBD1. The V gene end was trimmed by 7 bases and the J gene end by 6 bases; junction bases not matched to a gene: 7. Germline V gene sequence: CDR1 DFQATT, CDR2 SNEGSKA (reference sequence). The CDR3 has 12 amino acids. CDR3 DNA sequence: TGCAGTGGACCTTGGACAGGGAATGGCTACACCTTC. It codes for CSGPWTGNGYTF.

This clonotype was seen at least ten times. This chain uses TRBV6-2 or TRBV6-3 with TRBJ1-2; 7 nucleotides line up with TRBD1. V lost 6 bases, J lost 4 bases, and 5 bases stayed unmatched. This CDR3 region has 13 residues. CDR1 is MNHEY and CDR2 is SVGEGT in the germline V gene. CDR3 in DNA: TGTGCCAGCAGCCAACAGGGGACCTATGGCTACACCTTC. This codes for CASSQQGTYGYTF.

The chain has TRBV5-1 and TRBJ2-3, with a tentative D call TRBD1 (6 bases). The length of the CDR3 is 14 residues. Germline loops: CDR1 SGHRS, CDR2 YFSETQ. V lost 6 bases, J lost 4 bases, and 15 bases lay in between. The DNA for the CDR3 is TGCGCCAGCAACCAGGGGACCATGGCAGATACGCAGTATTTT. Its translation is CASNQGTMADTQYF.

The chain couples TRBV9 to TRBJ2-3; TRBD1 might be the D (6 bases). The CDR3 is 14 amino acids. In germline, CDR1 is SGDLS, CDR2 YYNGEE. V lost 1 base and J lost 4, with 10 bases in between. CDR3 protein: CASSVTGTADTQYF. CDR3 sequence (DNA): TGTGCCAGCAGCGTAACAGGGACGGCAGATACGCAGTATTTT. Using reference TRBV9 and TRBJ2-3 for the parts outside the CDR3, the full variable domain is DSGVTQTPKHLITATGQRVTLRCSPRSGDLSVYWYQQSLDQGLQFLIQYYNGEERAKGNILERFSAQQFPDLHSELNLSSLELGDSALYFCASSVTGTADTQYFGPGTRLTVL.

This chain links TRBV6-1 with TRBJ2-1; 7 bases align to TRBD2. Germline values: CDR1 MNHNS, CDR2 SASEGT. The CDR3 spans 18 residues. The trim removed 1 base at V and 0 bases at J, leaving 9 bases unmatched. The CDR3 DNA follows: TGTGCCAGCAGTGAAGTTCGACTAGCCTACAACTCCTACAATGAGCAGTTCTTC. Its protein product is CASSEVRLAYNSYNEQFF.

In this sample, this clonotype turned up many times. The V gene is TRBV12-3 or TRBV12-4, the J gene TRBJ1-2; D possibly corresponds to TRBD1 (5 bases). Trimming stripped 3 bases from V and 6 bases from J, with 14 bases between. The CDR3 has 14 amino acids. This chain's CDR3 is CASSLRGLADGYTF. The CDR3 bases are TGTGCCAGCAGTTTGAGGGGTTTGGCAGATGGCTACACCTTC.

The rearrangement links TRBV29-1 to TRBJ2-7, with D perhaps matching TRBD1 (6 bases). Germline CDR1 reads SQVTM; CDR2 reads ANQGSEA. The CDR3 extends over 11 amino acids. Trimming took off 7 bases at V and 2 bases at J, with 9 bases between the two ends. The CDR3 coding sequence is TGCAGCGGGGGACAAGCCTACGAGCAGTACTTC. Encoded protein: CSGGQAYEQYF.

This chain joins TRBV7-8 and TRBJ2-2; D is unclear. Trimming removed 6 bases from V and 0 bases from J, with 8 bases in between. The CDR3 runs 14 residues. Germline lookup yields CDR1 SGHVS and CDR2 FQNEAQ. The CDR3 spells CASSPLANTGELFF. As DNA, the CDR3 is TGTGCCAGCAGTCCCCTGGCGAACACCGGGGAGCTGTTTTTT. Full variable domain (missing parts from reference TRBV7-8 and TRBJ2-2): GAGVSQSPRYKVAKRGQDVALRCDPISGHVSLFWYQQALGQGPEFLTYFQNEAQLDKSGLPSDRFFAERPEGSVSTLKIQRTQQEDSAVYLCASSPLANTGELFFGEGSRLTVL.

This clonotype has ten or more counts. The CDR3 sequence: CSVLRPSTDTQYF. The CDR3 DNA follows: TGCAGTGTTCTCAGGCCGAGCACAGATACGCAGTATTTT. This rearrangement joins TRBV20-1 to TRBJ2-3; unclear D gene. Trimming stripped 7 bases from V and 0 bases from J, with 11 bases between. The length of the CDR3 is 13 residues. Germline V lookup: CDR1 DFQATT, CDR2 SNEGSKA (reference sequence).